The 12 T cell receptor beta chains below all came from one sample that was sequenced in a study of blood T cells in healthy people across ages. Through a sample-barcoded 5' primer and a J-beta primer mix, a second PCR was run for roughly 7 to 11 cycles. TCRdb reprocessed the 5' RACE reads with MiXCR, giving one entry per CDR3 protein. The sample carries 650,000 to 900,000 distinct CDR3 sequences, around 62% recorded once. The sample comprised blood. The source is a man aged 30-40 years in good health.

This sequence joins TRBV7-2 and TRBJ1-2; maybe TRBD1 (6 bases). Germline V gives CDR1 SGHTA, CDR2 FQGNSA. This CDR3 has 15 amino acids. The V and J ends lost 1 base and 6 bases respectively, with 15 bases between them. The CDR3: CASSLGRGGGHGYTF. In DNA, the CDR3 is TGTGCCAGCAGCTTAGGGCGTGGCGGGGGCCATGGCTACACCTTC.

The genes are TRBV9 and TRBJ1-4; possibly TRBD1 for D (5 bases). Germline loops: CDR1 SGDLS, CDR2 YYNGEE. Trimming removed 2 bases at V and 8 bases at J, with 16 bases between. This CDR3 is 15 amino acids long. CDR3 nucleotides: TGTGCCAGCAGCGTCGGACATCCATCGGGGGAAAAACTGTTTTTT. Its protein is CASSVGHPSGEKLFF.

The chain is built from TRBV21-1 and TRBJ1-5; TRBD1, the D gene given by the table, was not confirmed from the DNA. TRBV21-1 is a pseudogene segment. CDR3 length: 16 residues. This CDR3 reads CASNLGVQGPNQPQHF. The DNA of the CDR3 is TGTGCCAGCAACCTCGGGGTACAGGGGCCGAATCAGCCCCAGCATTTT.

The CDR3 nucleotides read TGCAGCGTATCGACGTACAGGGGCTTTGCCAATGAGCAGTTCTTC. It yields the protein CSVSTYRGFANEQFF. The rearrangement uses TRBV29-1 and TRBJ2-1, with 7 bases matching TRBD1. The V and J ends lost 6 bases and 6 bases, in that order; junction bases with no gene match: 14. The germline V gene encodes CDR1 SQVTM and CDR2 ANQGSEA. The length of the CDR3 is 15 residues.

In this sample, this clonotype turned up a few times. The CDR3 protein is CSVAGDSSSYNEQYF. DNA of the CDR3: TGCAGCGTTGCAGGGGACAGCAGCTCCTACAATGAGCAGTACTTC. The chain is built from TRBV29-1 and TRBJ2-1; TRBD1 agrees at 7 bases. The tail of the sequence fits TRBJ2-7 better, so the J call may be wrong. Per germline, CDR1 SQVTM and CDR2 ANQGSEA. The CDR3 has 15 amino acids.

The gene calls are TRBV10-3 and TRBJ2-1; D tentatively reads TRBD1 or TRBD2 (5 bases each). The CDR3 has 22 residues. Germline assignment: CDR1 ENHRY and CDR2 SYGVKD. The ends were cut back, 4 bases at V and 0 bases at J, with 31 bases in the middle. The CDR3 DNA sequence: TGTGCCATCAGTGCCATGGGATTGGGGACCTCTCCCCACAAAAGCTCCTACAATGAGCAGTTCTTC. Translating gives CAISAMGLGTSPHKSSYNEQFF.

This clonotype has more than one count but fewer than ten. V usage is TRBV9 and J usage is TRBJ2-3; D is unresolved. V dropped 0 bases and J dropped 2 bases, with 10 bases sitting between them. Germline assignment: CDR1 SGDLS and CDR2 YYNGEE. The CDR3 spans 15 residues. CDR3 residues: CASSVGRRDTDTQYF. CDR3 in DNA: TGTGCCAGCAGCGTAGGCAGGAGAGACACAGATACGCAGTATTTT.

The chain carries TRBV12-3 or TRBV12-4 and TRBJ2-7; 9 positions agree with TRBD1. The CDR3 length is 14 residues. Trimming took 6 bases from V and 1 from J; bases not matched to a gene: 4. The CDR3 DNA is TGTGCCAGCAGACGGGACAGGGCTTCCTACGAGCAGTACTTC. Its protein product is CASRRDRASYEQYF.

The chain has TRBV28 and TRBJ2-6, with TRBD1 as a possible D gene (5 bases). Deletions cut 4 bases from V and 0 bases from J, with 19 bases between. The CDR3 has 19 amino acids. CDR1 and CDR2 (germline): MDHEN, SYDVKM. The DNA of the CDR3 is TGTGCCAGCAGTTCGCCCCTTGGCGGCAGGGTCTCTGGGGCCAACGTCCTGACTTTC. This sequence encodes CASSSPLGGRVSGANVLTF.

CDR3 region: CASSMGLADEQYF. The CDR3 DNA sequence: TGTGCCAGCAGTATGGGACTAGCGGATGAGCAGTACTTC. V and J are TRBV12-3 or TRBV12-4 and TRBJ2-7, with TRBD2 identical over 11 bases. V shed 5 bases, J shed 7 bases, and the junction held 4 bases outside the gene matches. The CDR3 loop spans 13 amino acids.

The chain couples TRBV5-1 to TRBJ1-2; a possible D gene is TRBD1 (6 bases). This CDR3 region has 18 residues. Germline V gene data show CDR1 as SGHRS and CDR2 as YFSETQ. Trimming pared 0 bases from V and 10 bases from J, leaving 28 bases between. DNA for the CDR3: TGCGCCAGCAGCTTGGTTGGGGGGCGCGAAGTTGCGGTGCCTGACTACACCTTC. Translated, it gives CASSLVGGREVAVPDYTF.

On this clonotype itself: This sequence may be a read error, since a much larger clone differs from it by one base. The chain combines TRBV12-3 or TRBV12-4 with TRBJ1-2; D may be TRBD1 (5 bases). V lost 1 base and J lost 2, with 11 bases in between. The CDR3 spans 15 residues. Here the CDR3 DNA reads TGTGCCAGCAGTTTAGGCAGGGCGACCAACTATGGCTACACCTTC. It specifies CASSLGRATNYGYTF.